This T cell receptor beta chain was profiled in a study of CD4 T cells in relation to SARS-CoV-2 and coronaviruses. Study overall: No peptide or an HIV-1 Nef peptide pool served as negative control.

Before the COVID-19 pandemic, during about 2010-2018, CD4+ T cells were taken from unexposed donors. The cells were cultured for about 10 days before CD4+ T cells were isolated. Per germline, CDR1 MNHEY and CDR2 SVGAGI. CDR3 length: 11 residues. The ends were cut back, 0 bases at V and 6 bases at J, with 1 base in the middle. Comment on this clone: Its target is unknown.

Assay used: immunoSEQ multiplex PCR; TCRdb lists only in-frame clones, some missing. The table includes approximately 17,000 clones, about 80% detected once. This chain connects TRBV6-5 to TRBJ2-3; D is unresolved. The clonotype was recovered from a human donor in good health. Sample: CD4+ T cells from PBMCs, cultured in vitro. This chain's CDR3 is CASSYSDTQYF. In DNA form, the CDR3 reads TGTGCCAGCAGTTACTCGGATACGCAGTATTTT.